Described below is a single T cell receptor (beta chain) sequence and its context. The junction departs from the called germline gene at one end, perhaps through a read error. These data belong to a study of identical twins. CDR3 size: 15 residues. CDR1 and CDR2 from the germline V gene are SSHAT and FNYEAQ (reference sequence). One entry per CDR3 protein, called by TCRdb with MiXCR from the 5' RACE reads. The table shows around 570,000 distinct CDR3 sequences, with approximately 9.6% occurring only once. This sample also appeared in a second study, on yellow fever vaccine responses in identical twins.

The sequenced material came from PBMCs. The gene calls are TRBV7-7 and TRBJ2-5, with 7 bases fitting TRBD1. The source is a woman under 30 in good health. As DNA, the CDR3 is TGTGCTAGCAGCTTAGACGGGACAGCTCAAGAGACCCAGTACTTC. Translation gives CASSLDGTAQETQYF.